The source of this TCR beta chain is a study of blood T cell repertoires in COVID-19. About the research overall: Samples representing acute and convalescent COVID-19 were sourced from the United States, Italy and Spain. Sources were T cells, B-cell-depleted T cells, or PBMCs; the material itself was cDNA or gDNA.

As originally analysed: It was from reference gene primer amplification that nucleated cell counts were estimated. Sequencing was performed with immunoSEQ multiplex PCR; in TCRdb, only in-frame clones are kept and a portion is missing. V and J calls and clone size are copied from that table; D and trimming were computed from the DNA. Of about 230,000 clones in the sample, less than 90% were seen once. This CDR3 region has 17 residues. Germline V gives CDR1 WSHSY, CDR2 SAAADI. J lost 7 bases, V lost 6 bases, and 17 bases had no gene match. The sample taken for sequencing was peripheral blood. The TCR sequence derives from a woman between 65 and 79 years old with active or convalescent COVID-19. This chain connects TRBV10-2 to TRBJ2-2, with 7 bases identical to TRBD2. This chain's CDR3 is CASSSLGGGPWGGELFF. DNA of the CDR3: TGCGCCAGCAGCTCCCTTGGGGGAGGGCCTTGGGGCGGGGAGCTGTTTTTT.